What follows is one T cell receptor beta chain and its context. Its antigen is not known. This sample was included in a study of cytomegalovirus exposure and HLA in healthy donors. Study conclusions and caveats: The productive fraction for most TCR beta V segments was about 87% or about 30% in an earlier analysis.

In the PCR, 60 Vbeta and 13 Jbeta primers were used. Only in-frame clones appear in the TCRdb table, and some are missing; sequencing was by immunoSEQ multiplex PCR. The sample carries about 92,000 clones, roughly 63% recorded once. This clonotype was obtained from a man aged 50 to 59 in good health and CMV-seronegative. The sequenced sample was PBMCs.

The CDR3 DNA reads as TGTGCCAGCAGCTTAAAAGAATTCCAGTCCTACGAGCAGTACTTC. Translating gives CASSLKEFQSYEQYF. The rearrangement uses TRBV7-9 and TRBJ2-7; D remains unclear. V lost 2 bases and J 1 base, leaving 12 bases between the germline ends. Germline CDR1 and CDR2: SEHNR and FQNEAQ (reference sequence). The CDR3 spans 15 residues.